This T cell receptor (beta chain) was sequenced in a study of blood T cell repertoires in COVID-19. Germline V gene data show CDR1 as KGHDR and CDR2 as SFDVKD. This CDR3 is built from 13 residues. Deletions cut 6 bases from V and 1 base from J, with 3 bases between. Sequencing was performed with immunoSEQ multiplex PCR; in TCRdb, only in-frame clones are kept and a portion is missing. The sample consists of under 25,000 clones, 70% to 90% of them appearing once. The sequence was obtained from a human donor with active COVID-19. The donor label of this sample is uncertain. This chain joins TRBV24-1 and TRBJ2-6, with D hard to call. Sequences were obtained from peripheral blood. DNA of the CDR3: TGTGCCACCAGTCTATCTGGGGCCAACGTCCTGACTTTC. This encodes CATSLSGANVLTF.